This T cell receptor (beta chain) was recorded in a study of read filtering for tumor transcriptome and immune sequencing. The wider study: RNA-seq yielded only about 75 to 1273 TCR reads, IR-seq about 3.5 to 11 million.

This clonotype has a count of ten or more. Its antigen remains unknown. Study observations and caveats: RNA-seq captured clonotypes less deeply and reliably than IR-seq. Roughly 80% of IR-seq clonotypes had a single read, yet these held about 3.4% of reads.

The library was built from about 0.4 ug RNA with molecular barcoded adaptors for alpha/delta and beta/gamma chains. TCRdb reanalysed the reads using MiXCR and keeps one entry per CDR3 protein. The sample shows 100,000 to 150,000 distinct CDR3 sequences, under 15% of them seen only once. The TCR comes from a donor older than 35 with multiple myeloma. Specimen: a population of CD138-negative cells sorted from bone marrow.

CDR3 amino acids: CSARDRGTSGSSGELFF. CDR3 nucleotides: TGCAGTGCTAGAGATAGGGGGACTAGCGGGAGCTCCGGGGAGCTGTTTTTT. The chain combines TRBV20-1 with TRBJ2-2; 14 bases are a match to TRBD2. J was trimmed by 6 bases and V by 0 bases; bases with no gene match: 6. Per germline, CDR1 DFQATT and CDR2 SNEGSKA (reference sequence). CDR3 size: 17 residues.